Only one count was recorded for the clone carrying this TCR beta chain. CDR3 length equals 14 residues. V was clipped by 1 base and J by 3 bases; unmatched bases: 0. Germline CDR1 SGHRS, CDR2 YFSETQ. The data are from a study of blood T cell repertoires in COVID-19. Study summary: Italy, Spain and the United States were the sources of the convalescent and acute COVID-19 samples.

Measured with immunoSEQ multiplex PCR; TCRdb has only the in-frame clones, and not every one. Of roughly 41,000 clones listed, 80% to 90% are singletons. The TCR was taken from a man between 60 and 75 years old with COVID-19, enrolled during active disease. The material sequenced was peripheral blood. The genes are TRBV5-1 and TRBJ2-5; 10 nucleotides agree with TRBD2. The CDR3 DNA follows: TGCGCCAGCAGCTTGACTAGCGGGGAAGAGACCCAGTACTTC. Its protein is CASSLTSGEETQYF.